This note documents a single T cell receptor beta chain sequence. What antigen it recognizes has not been identified. Per-nucleotide qualities are absent, and no much larger clonotype sits a single base away. The sample comes from a study of shared clonotypes between healthy human individuals (dated by TCRdb to 2019 to 2021). Describing the broader study: Three men and two women, aged 18 to 49 years, made up the cohort. For each donor, CD4 naive and CD4 memory were each given three plates, CD8 naive was given two plates, and CD8 memory was given one plate. Blood TCR repertoires of about five healthy adults were deeply sequenced to estimate repertoire size and the extent of clonotype sharing between individuals. To increase sequencing depth and limit assay-specific biases, different laboratories used diverse techniques to prepare libraries and sequence TCR repertoires. Each donor's leukapheresis produced roughly between roughly 0.85 and 9.5 billion PBMCs.

CDR1 is given as MNHEY and CDR2 as SMNVEV, both from the germline V gene (reference sequence). V and J are truncated by 3 bases and 9 bases respectively, leaving an intervening sequence of 9 bases. Inclusive of the bounding cysteine and phenylalanine, the CDR3 is 12 residues long. Only the CDR3 DNA stays, 36 bases, in frame from base 1. Using the deep immunoSEQ assay, TCR CDR3 regions were amplified from genomic DNA by multiplex PCR. For each cell subset, the extracted genomic DNA was distributed evenly across all wells of several immunoSEQ 96-well plates, and each plate served as one replicate. For sorted subsets, around 0.2 ug genomic DNA, equal to 30,000 to 35,000 T cell genomes, was loaded into each replicate PCR. The purified libraries were quantified using a Qubit 3.0 fluorometer, sized with a Bioanalyzer 2100, and then quantified again using the KAPA Library Quantification kit. Every immunoSEQ 96-well plate was sequenced on a separate single-read 150-cycle Illumina NextSeq 550 flow cell. In the paper's pipeline: Because only junctional sequences without quality scores were contained in the immunoSEQ output, filtering matching that applied to full-length reads could not be performed. To assign V/J genes and CDR3, sequences were annotated against IMGT germline references using PyIR, a Python wrapper for IgBLAST v1.9. Reads were filtered out if the reads had weak V/J assignments (E-value above 1e-6), no CDR3, stop codons, out-of-frame junctions, or ambiguous translated residues. V3J clonotypes were defined as sequences sharing an identical inferred V gene, J gene, and CDR3 amino acid sequence. Percentage overlap between repertoires was computed as shared unique clonotypes divided by the size of the smaller repertoire. Richness of each repertoire was evaluated using RTK rarefaction, the Chao1 estimator, and Recon v2.1 estimates of unobserved clonotypes. Generation probabilities for all TCRbeta clonotypes obtained by the gDNA method from a handful of donors were computed using OLGA. The immuneACCESS repertoire file appears here via TCRdb, limited to in-frame rearrangements. These files lack a portion of the clones; in checked studies, under half of the deficit traces to unresolved V genes, and the cause of the others is not known. V and J calls and clone size are those listed in that table; D and trimming were worked out from the DNA. This sample gives approximately 1.9 million clones in total; 93% of them show up just once. The ten largest make up more than 1.5% of the sample.

Study-wide findings and limitations: Across a few donors, about 4.5% of naive CD4, around 3.3% of naive CD8, under 2.5% of memory CD4, and around 0.4% of memory CD8 clonotypes were shared. Estimated clonotype richness was generally larger for naive than for memory subsets. Sampling was limited to blood, and TCR repertoires in tissue likely differ from TCR repertoires in blood. Based on pairwise subsampling, the degree of clonotype sharing among donors was expected to be affected by sequencing depth. The small number of donors limited the genetic and exposure-history diversity represented. Incomplete sequencing was indicated by rarefaction of sorted-subset datasets, despite the large sequencing depth. Compared with non-shared clonotypes, clonotypes shared by all four sorted-subset donors had higher generation probabilities.

For the CD8 naive samples, CD45RO-negative cells were positively selected for CCR7, yielding a CD45RA+CCR7+ population from which TemRA cells were excluded. The donors were healthy, HIV-negative adults with no recently reported acute infections or vaccinations. Every donor was a Caucasian adult residing in Nashville, Tennessee, USA. Blood was obtained by leukapheresis, after which PBMCs were separated by Ficoll-Histopaque density gradient centrifugation and cryopreserved in liquid nitrogen vapor phase. Purity and quantity of every magnetically sorted T cell population were checked by analytical flow cytometry. Each sorted fraction had its genomic DNA isolated and then quantified by UV absorbance on a Nanodrop 2000c.

The specimen sequenced was naive CD8+ T cells from PBMCs. In the paper's terms, the cell subset or site label means: CD45RA+CCR7+. The TCR comes from a man aged 18 to 30 in good health. Some clones in this sample may be carry-over from other donors' samples. The chain couples TRBV27 to TRBJ2-1, with the D gene not confidently named. The base sequence is TGTGCCAGCAGTTTCTTCCAAGGTGAGCAGTTCTTC. This translates into CASSFFQGEQFF.